The 14 T cell receptor beta chains below come from one sample, sequenced in a study of regulatory T cells in long-lasting Graves disease. Time point noted: newly diagnosed GD, antithyroid drugs for less than 3 months. Isolated PBMC RNA provided the starting material for the TCR library. Through Arm-PCR of CDR3 regions and iRepertoire HTBI primers, TCR beta libraries were built. TCRdb passed the multiplex PCR reads through MiXCR, listing each CDR3 protein once. The sample comprises roughly 500,000 distinct CDR3 sequences, less than 15% of which are singletons, and roughly 15% rests with the top ten. These same records also appear under a second study, on T cells in Graves' hyperthyroidism and ophthalmopathy.

Sequences were derived from peripheral blood mononuclear cells (PBMCs), sampled at new diagnosis, from a patient treated with antithyroid drugs. Receptors originate from a woman in her fifties or sixties with Graves disease.

This clonotype was observed a few times. The chain combines TRBV7-2 with TRBJ1-1; no definite D call. The germline V and J ends were trimmed by 5 bases and 9 bases, with 10 bases remaining between them. Germline CDR1 and CDR2: SGHTA and FQGNSA. CDR3 length equals 11 residues. The CDR3 sequence: CASSPTKQAFF. The CDR3 nucleotides are TGTGCCAGCAGCCCGACGAAGCAAGCTTTCTTT.

The chain carries TRBV9 and TRBJ2-2; D is ambiguous. Germline CDR1 is SGDLS and CDR2 is YYNGEE. The ends were cut back, 3 bases at V and 0 bases at J, with 15 bases in the middle. The CDR3 spans 17 residues. The CDR3 DNA is TGTGCCAGCAGCGGCGGAATAACTGCTTCGAACACCGGGGAGCTGTTTTTT. This sequence encodes CASSGGITASNTGELFF.

This clonotype was counted between two and nine times. The V gene is TRBV9, the J gene TRBJ2-1; tentative D call: TRBD2 (5 bases). Germline values: CDR1 SGDLS, CDR2 YYNGEE. With 3 bases removed from V and 6 bases from J, the gap between germline ends came to 16 bases. The CDR3 runs to 15 residues. CDR3 nucleotide sequence: TGTGCCAGCAGCGCCGAGCGGACTTGGGGCAATGAGCAGTTCTTC. This sequence encodes CASSAERTWGNEQFF.

In its sample, this clonotype was seen a few times. V gene TRBV6-1 combines with J gene TRBJ2-5; D is unclear. V was cut by 8 bases and J by 5 bases, with 18 bases left in between. There are 14 residues in the CDR3. Germline CDR1 is MNHNS and CDR2 is SASEGT. The CDR3 loop is CASRTRHLRETQYF. DNA of the CDR3: TGTGCCAGCCGAACACGACACCTTCGGGAGACCCAGTACTTC.

This clonotype appeared many times. This chain uses TRBV3-1 with TRBJ2-5; D uncertain. This CDR3 is built from 14 residues. Trimming cost V 2 bases and J 4 bases, with 11 bases left between them. Germline lookup yields CDR1 LGHDT and CDR2 YNNKEL (reference sequence). CDR3 residues: CASSQKDGRETQYF. CDR3 DNA: TGTGCCAGCAGCCAAAAAGACGGCCGAGAGACCCAGTACTTC.

This clonotype was seen more than once but under ten times. The chain couples TRBV6-5 to TRBJ2-7; TRBD2 is a possible D gene (6 bases). Germline V gene data show CDR1 as MNHEY and CDR2 as SVGAGI. V lost 3 bases and J lost 0, with 27 bases in between. CDR3 length: 20 amino acids. The CDR3 loop reads CASSYMLLPQHRESSYEQYF. As DNA, the CDR3 is TGTGCCAGCAGTTATATGTTGCTGCCCCAACACCGGGAGAGCTCCTACGAGCAGTACTTC.

J is TRBJ2-3 and V is TRBV28; 11 nucleotides align to TRBD1. CDR1 and CDR2 from the germline V gene are MDHEN and SYDVKM. This CDR3 has 15 amino acids. V trimming: 5 bases; J trimming: 4 bases; junction bases outside the gene matches: 5. The CDR3 loop is CASSPGTGGSDTQYF. The CDR3, as DNA: TGTGCCAGCAGTCCCGGGACAGGGGGTTCAGATACGCAGTATTTT. The full variable domain, in which reference TRBV28 and TRBJ2-3 provide the parts outside the CDR3, is DVKVTQSSRYLVKRTGEKVFLECVQDMDHENMFWYRQDPGLGLRLIYFSYDVKMKEKGDIPEGYSVSREKKERFSLILESASTNQTSMYLCASSPGTGGSDTQYFGPGTRLTVL.

This clonotype was recorded many times. The rearrangement joins TRBV2 to TRBJ1-1, with 7 bases lining up with TRBD1. CDR3 size: 14 residues. V shed 6 bases, J shed 4 bases, and the junction held 8 bases outside the gene matches. CDR1 and CDR2 from the germline V gene are SNHLY and FYNNEI. The DNA of the CDR3 is TGTGCCAGCAGGAAGGGGGCTCAGGGCACTGAAGCTTTCTTT. Protein: CASRKGAQGTEAFF.

This clonotype was seen many times. This sequence joins TRBV11-2 and TRBJ1-1; a possible D gene is TRBD1 (5 bases). Germline V gene data show CDR1 as SGHAT and CDR2 as FQNNGV. The ends were cut back, 5 bases at V and 0 bases at J, with 16 bases in the middle. The CDR3 covers 16 residues. The CDR3 sequence is CASSQSAGRVNTEAFF. CDR3 nucleotide sequence: TGTGCCAGCAGCCAATCTGCGGGGCGGGTGAACACTGAAGCTTTCTTT. The full variable domain, with the rest looked up from reference TRBV11-2 and TRBJ1-1, is EAGVAQSPRYKIIEKRQSVAFWCNPISGHATLYWYQQILGQGPKLLIQFQNNGVVDDSQLPKDRFSAERLKGVDSTLKIQPAKLEDSAVYLCASSQSAGRVNTEAFFGQGTRLTVV.

This clonotype was observed at least ten times. The chain has TRBV11-3 and TRBJ2-5; 7 nucleotides line up with TRBD2. This CDR3 is 17 amino acids long. With 2 bases clipped from V and 1 base from J, the junction kept 10 bases outside the gene matches. Germline CDR1 and CDR2: SGHNT and YENEEA. CDR3 loop: CASSLRTGGPRQETQYF. In nucleotides, the CDR3 is TGTGCCAGCAGCTTACGCACGGGGGGACCCCGCCAAGAGACCCAGTACTTC.

This clonotype was counted many times. The rearrangement links TRBV20-1 to TRBJ2-7, with TRBD2 as a possible D gene (6 bases). V was trimmed by 1 base and J by 0 bases, leaving 16 bases between them. The CDR3 extends over 16 amino acids. The germline gives CDR1 DFQATT, CDR2 SNEGSKA (reference sequence). This chain's CDR3 is CSARGFGTPSSYEQYF. The CDR3 bases are TGCAGTGCTAGAGGGTTTGGGACTCCTAGCTCCTACGAGCAGTACTTC.

This clonotype has at least ten counts. The chain recombines TRBV12-3 or TRBV12-4 with TRBJ2-7; 8 bases line up with TRBD2. V lost 0 bases, J lost 3 bases, and 13 bases stayed unmatched. This CDR3 has 18 residues. CDR3 sequence (DNA): TGTGCCAGCAGTTTAGCGAGGAGGAGTCGGGAGGGGATCTACGAGCAGTACTTC. As protein: CASSLARRSREGIYEQYF.

This clonotype has ten or more counts. This chain joins TRBV20-1 and TRBJ2-7; D call uncertain. V was shortened by 0 bases and J by 0 bases, with 12 bases between the two germline ends. The CDR3 is made up of 15 amino acids. Looked up from germline, CDR1 is DFQATT and CDR2 is SNEGSKA (reference sequence). In nucleotides, the CDR3 is TGCAGTGCTAGAGATCGCAGCGAGAGCTCCTACGAGCAGTACTTC. It encodes CSARDRSESSYEQYF.

V usage is TRBV6-1 and J usage is TRBJ2-1; D gene ambiguous. The CDR3 length is 20 residues. The germline V gene has CDR1 MNHNS and CDR2 SASEGT. V lost 5 bases, J lost 0 bases, and 26 bases lay in between. The CDR3: CASSTRPTRLPRISYNEQFF. The CDR3 region has the DNA TGTGCCAGCAGTACAAGACCAACCCGCCTTCCTAGGATCTCCTACAATGAGCAGTTCTTC.